A single sample is the source of the 14 T cell receptor beta chains below, sequenced in a study of blood T cell repertoires in COVID-19. The repertoire was sequenced with immunoSEQ multiplex PCR; TCRdb's copy has only in-frame clones and lacks some. The sample includes some 240,000 clones, 80% to 90% seen only once; the top ten take roughly 10%. Specimen: peripheral blood. The receptors stem from a man in his fifties with active or convalescent COVID-19.

This clone was counted between two and nine times. The chain couples TRBV16 to TRBJ2-3; D remains unclear. Trimming removed 0 bases from V and 6 bases from J, with 7 bases in between. The CDR3 runs to 13 residues. Germline assignment: CDR1 KGHSY and CDR2 FQNENV. The CDR3 spells CASSQSRADTQYF. For the CDR3, the DNA is TGTGCCAGCAGCCAATCGAGAGCGGATACGCAGTATTTT.

The chain couples TRBV9 to TRBJ2-3; TRBD2 matches at 15 bases. This CDR3 has 20 amino acids. CDR1 is SGDLS, CDR2 YYNGEE, per germline. V lost 3 bases and J lost 4; bases outside the gene matches: 15. The CDR3 DNA follows: TGTGCCAGCAGCGAGAGGACTAGCGGGGGGGCCCTACCGTTACCAGATACGCAGTATTTT. Translation: CASSERTSGGALPLPDTQYF.

The chain uses TRBV6-5 and TRBJ1-2, with 7 bases lining up with TRBD1. The CDR3 is 15 amino acids. The V gene's germline CDR1 is MNHEY and CDR2 SVGAGI. After removal of 6 bases from V and 3 bases from J, the junction contained 10 bases not matched to a gene. CDR3 in amino acids: CASRPRTGWDYGYTF. The CDR3 DNA follows: TGTGCCAGCAGGCCCCGGACAGGTTGGGACTATGGCTACACCTTC.

The chain carries TRBV2 and TRBJ1-1, with a tentative D call TRBD1 (5 bases). CDR1 and CDR2 (germline): SNHLY, FYNNEI. The CDR3 is made up of 12 amino acids. V lost 7 bases, J lost 7 bases, and 13 bases lay in between. The CDR3 DNA sequence: TGTGCCAGCAAAGGACAAAGCCTTGAAGCTTTCTTT. Its translation: CASKGQSLEAFF.

The gene calls are TRBV7-9 and TRBJ2-1; D not certain. This CDR3 has 13 amino acids. The ends were cut back, 4 bases at V and 9 bases at J, with 13 bases in the middle. CDR1 and CDR2 from the germline V gene are SEHNR and FQNEAQ (reference sequence). CDR3 DNA: TGTGCCAGCAGCTCGAGTTCTTCGGGTGAGCAGTTCTTC. Translation gives CASSSSSSGEQFF.

J is TRBJ2-2 and V is TRBV4-3; 7 bases line up with TRBD1. V was pared by 0 bases and J by 4 bases, with 5 bases of the junction left unmatched. Germline CDR1 is LGHNA and CDR2 is YSLEER. The CDR3 loop spans 16 amino acids. The CDR3 bases are TGCGCCAGCAGCCAAGATTTGGGACAGACCACCGGGGAGCTGTTTTTT. Translation: CASSQDLGQTTGELFF.

This clone occurred a few times. The chain joins TRBV29-1 to TRBJ2-2, with 10 bases matching TRBD2. V was clipped by 4 bases and J by 5 bases; unmatched bases: 10. This CDR3 contains 16 residues. Germline V gives CDR1 SQVTM, CDR2 ANQGSEA. The CDR3 DNA reads as TGCAGCGTTGGGTCCTTTAGCGGGGGGCAGACCGGGGAGCTGTTTTTT. Protein: CSVGSFSGGQTGELFF.

The rearrangement joins TRBV6-5 to TRBJ2-3; tentative D call: TRBD2 (6 bases). V was trimmed by 5 bases and J by 4 bases, leaving 16 bases between them. Germline CDR1 reads MNHEY; CDR2 reads SVGAGI. This CDR3 comprises 15 residues. Written as DNA, the CDR3 is TGTGCCAGCAGTCAAACGGACCCGGGGGCAGATACGCAGTATTTT. It translates to CASSQTDPGADTQYF.

The rearrangement links TRBV4-3 to TRBJ1-2; TRBD1 aligns across 8 bases. J was trimmed by 6 bases and V by 4 bases; bases with no gene match: 10. Germline-derived CDR1 and CDR2 are LGHNA and YSLEER. This CDR3 contains 15 residues. The CDR3 nucleotides are TGCGCCAGCAGCCTCTACAGGGGGACGGCGGATGGCTACACCTTC. Its translation: CASSLYRGTADGYTF.

As to this clone: At the DNA level, this CDR3 is encoded by other sequences in the same sample as well. The rearrangement uses TRBV7-9 and TRBJ2-2; no clear D gene. Germline-derived CDR1 and CDR2 are SEHNR and FQNEAQ (reference sequence). The CDR3 length is 14 residues. V lost 1 base, J lost 2 bases, and 5 bases lay in between. The DNA of the CDR3 is TGTGCCAGCAGCTTAGGCGGAAACACCGGGGAGCTGTTTTTT. This codes for CASSLGGNTGELFF.

The rearrangement joins TRBV2 to TRBJ2-7; 8 bases fit TRBD1. Germline V gives CDR1 SNHLY, CDR2 FYNNEI. The CDR3 extends over 19 amino acids. Losses at the gene ends were 1 base for V and 2 bases for J; bases not matched to a gene: 16. As DNA, the CDR3 is TGTGCCAGCAGTGAAGTCGGGTCAGGGGGCTCGATGGGACCCTACGAGCAGTACGTC. Its protein product is CASSEVGSGGSMGPYEQYV.

In its sample, this clone was seen once. This chain connects TRBV19 to TRBJ2-3, with a tentative D call TRBD1 (6 bases). The CDR3 length is 15 residues. V was shortened by 6 bases and J by 0 bases, with 13 bases between the two germline ends. Germline V gives CDR1 LNHDA, CDR2 SQIVND (reference sequence). CDR3 sequence: CASRWVQGSTDTQYF. The CDR3 DNA is TGTGCCAGTAGATGGGTGCAGGGGAGCACAGATACGCAGTATTTT.

J is TRBJ2-1 and V is TRBV19, with 13 bases lining up with TRBD2. The CDR3 totals 16 residues. Germline CDR1 reads LNHDA; CDR2 reads SQIVND (reference sequence). V shed 9 bases and J 7 bases; nucleotides not matched to a gene: 12. DNA of the CDR3: TGTGCCAGCACGGGAACTAGCGGGAGGGTGAGTAATGAGCAGTTCTTC. This gives the protein CASTGTSGRVSNEQFF.

The V gene is TRBV4-1, the J gene TRBJ1-1, with D possibly TRBD1 on 6 matching bases. From germline, CDR1 is MGHRA and CDR2 YSYEKL. Deletions cut 6 bases from V and 6 bases from J, with 17 bases between. The CDR3 runs 14 residues. CDR3 amino acids: CASRPTGRWAEAFF. CDR3 nucleotides: TGCGCCAGCAGACCAACAGGGAGATGGGCTGAAGCTTTCTTT.